This TCR beta chain was observed in a study of T cells after yellow fever vaccination. The wider study: The fractions with low cell numbers were processed using SMART-Seq v4 Ultra Low Input.

The TCR cDNA carried a universal primer site and UMIs from 5'RACE template switching. From the 5' RACE reads, TCRdb called clonotypes with MiXCR, one entry per CDR3 protein. The table shows a few hundred thousand distinct CDR3 sequences, with over 4% occurring only once. Overall study findings and caveats: Reappearance after the booster was seen for most primary-vaccination clones, at 95% to 98% CD4 and 80% to 90% CD8. Highly abundant clonotypes carried over from the bulk population could end up in FACS-sorted repertoires as contaminants.

This clonotype was counted ten times or more. Its antigen remains unknown. Germline values: CDR1 SQVTM, CDR2 ANQGSEA. V lost 6 bases and J 7 bases, leaving 19 bases between the germline ends. This CDR3 spans 14 amino acids. V usage is TRBV29-1 and J usage is TRBJ1-5; no clear D gene. Sequenced here: PBMCs, sampled 5 days after the yellow fever booster vaccination. This receptor was taken from a young man who received the YFV17D yellow fever vaccine. CDR3 sequence: CSVTIGGFGQPQHF. The CDR3 coding sequence is TGCAGCGTGACAATAGGAGGTTTCGGACAGCCCCAGCATTTT.